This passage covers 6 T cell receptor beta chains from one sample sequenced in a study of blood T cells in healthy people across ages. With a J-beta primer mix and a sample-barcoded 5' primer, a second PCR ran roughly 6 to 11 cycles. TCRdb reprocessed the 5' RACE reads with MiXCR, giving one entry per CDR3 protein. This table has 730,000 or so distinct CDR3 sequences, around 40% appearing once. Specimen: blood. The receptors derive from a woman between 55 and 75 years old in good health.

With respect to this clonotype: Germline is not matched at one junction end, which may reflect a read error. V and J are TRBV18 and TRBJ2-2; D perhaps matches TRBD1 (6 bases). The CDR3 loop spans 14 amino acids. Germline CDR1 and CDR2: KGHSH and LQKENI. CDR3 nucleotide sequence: TGTGCCAGCTCGTTGGACAGTACCACCGGGGAGCCGTTTTTT. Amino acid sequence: CASSLDSTTGEPFF.

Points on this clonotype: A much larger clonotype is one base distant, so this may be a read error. The CDR3 sequence: CASRQTGTYEQYF. In nucleotides, the CDR3 is TGTGCCAGCCGCCAAACAGGGACCTACGAGCAGTACTTC. The J gene is TRBJ2-7, the V gene TRBV4-2; D is possibly TRBD1 (6 bases). This CDR3 comprises 13 residues. Looked up from germline, CDR1 is LGHNA and CDR2 is YNFKEQ.

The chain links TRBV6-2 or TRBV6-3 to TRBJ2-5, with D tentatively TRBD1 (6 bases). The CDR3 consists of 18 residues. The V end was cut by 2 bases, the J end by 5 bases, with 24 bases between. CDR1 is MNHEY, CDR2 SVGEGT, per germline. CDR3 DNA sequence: TGTGCCAGCAGTTACCTAGTCCAACATACACAGGGCTCTGAGACCCAGTACTTC. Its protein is CASSYLVQHTQGSETQYF.

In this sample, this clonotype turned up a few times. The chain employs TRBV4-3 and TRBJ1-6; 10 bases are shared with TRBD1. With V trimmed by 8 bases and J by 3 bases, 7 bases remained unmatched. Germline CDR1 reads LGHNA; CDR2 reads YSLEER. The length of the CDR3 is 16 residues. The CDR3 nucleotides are TGCGCCAGCCGTTCCGGGACAGGGGACTATAATTCACCCCTCCACTTT. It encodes CASRSGTGDYNSPLHF.

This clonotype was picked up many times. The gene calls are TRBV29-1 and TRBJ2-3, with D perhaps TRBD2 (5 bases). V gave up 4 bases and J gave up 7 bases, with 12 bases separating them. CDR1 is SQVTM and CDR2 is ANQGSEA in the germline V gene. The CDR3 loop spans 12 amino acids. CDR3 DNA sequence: TGCAGCGTTGCCCCGGCTAGCAATACGCAGTATTTT. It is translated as CSVAPASNTQYF.

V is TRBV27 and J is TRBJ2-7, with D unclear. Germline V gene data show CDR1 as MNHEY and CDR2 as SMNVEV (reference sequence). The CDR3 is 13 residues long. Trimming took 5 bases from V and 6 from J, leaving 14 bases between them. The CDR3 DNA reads TGTGCCAGCAGTCTCGGGCCCTGGGGCGAGCAGTACTTC. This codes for CASSLGPWGEQYF.